The text below deals with one T cell receptor (beta chain). Its target is not known. Some clones are missing from TCRdb's copy, which holds only in-frame ones; the method was immunoSEQ multiplex PCR. The table shows 70,000 to 75,000 clones, with 85% to 90% occurring only once. This sample was taken from a study of OX40 agonist ivuxolimab in advanced cancers. Study in general: The mean age was approximately 60 years, ranging from about 23 to 79, with 82.7% of participants male. One hepatocellular carcinoma and a couple of cutaneous melanoma patients partially responded. Study-level findings and limits: Clonal expansion was seen in CD4+ and CD8+ blood T cells by week 6 at 0.1 to 3.0 mg/kg.

The source was CD4+ or CD8+ T cells sorted from blood, collected in a trial of the OX40 agonist ivuxolimab. This TCR derives from an adult with an advanced solid tumor such as melanoma, head and neck, liver or kidney cancer.

The CDR3 nucleotides read TGTGCCAGCAGTGAAATGTTCCCTGCTAATGGCGAAGAGACCCAGTACTTC. Its protein is CASSEMFPANGEETQYF. The V call is TRBV25-1, the J call TRBJ2-5; D gene uncertain. V was pared by 2 bases and J by 3 bases, with 19 bases between. CDR3 length equals 17 residues. Germline values: CDR1 MGHDK, CDR2 SYGVNS. Combining the CDR3 with reference TRBV25-1 and TRBJ2-5 gives the whole variable domain EADIYQTPRYLVIGTGKKITLECSQTMGHDKMYWYQQDPGMELHLIHYSYGVNSTEKGDLSSESTVSRIRTEHFPLTLESARPSHTSQYLCASSEMFPANGEETQYFGPGTRLLVL.